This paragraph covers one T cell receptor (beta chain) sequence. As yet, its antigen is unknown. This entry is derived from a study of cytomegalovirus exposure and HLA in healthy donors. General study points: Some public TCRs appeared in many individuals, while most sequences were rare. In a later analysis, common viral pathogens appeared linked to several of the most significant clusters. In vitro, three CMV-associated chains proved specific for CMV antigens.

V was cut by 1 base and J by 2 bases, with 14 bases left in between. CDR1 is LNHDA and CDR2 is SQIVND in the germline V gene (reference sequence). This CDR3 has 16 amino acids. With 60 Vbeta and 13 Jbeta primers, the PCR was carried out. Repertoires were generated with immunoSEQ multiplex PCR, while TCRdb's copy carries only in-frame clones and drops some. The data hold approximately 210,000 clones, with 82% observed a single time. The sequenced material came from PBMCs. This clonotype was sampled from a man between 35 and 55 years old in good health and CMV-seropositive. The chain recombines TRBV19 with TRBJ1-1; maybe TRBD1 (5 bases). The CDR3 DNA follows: TGTGCCAGTAGTATAGTTAAACAGGCACTAAACACTGAAGCTTTCTTT. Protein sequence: CASSIVKQALNTEAFF.